This is a list of T cell receptor beta chains from one sample in a study of T cells in tuberculosis. This table comes from immunoSEQ multiplex PCR, and its TCRdb copy is limited to in-frame clones, with some not included. Among 70,000 to 95,000 clones listed, approximately 90% were seen once. Sequenced sample: CD1b-GMM tetramer-negative cells sorted from PBMCs. The source of these receptors is an adult woman with latent tuberculosis. CDR3s include the opening cysteine and the closing phenylalanine or tryptophan.

len,v_gene,j_gene,CDR3aa
15,TRBV27,TRBJ1-5,CASNSGTGGDQPQHF
14,TRBV7-2,TRBJ1-6,CASSLGGQGSPLHF
19,TRBV18,TRBJ2-3,CASSPPDQGTSGGTDTQYF
12,TRBV29-1,TRBJ2-2,CSVGTFSGELFF
16,TRBV10-1,TRBJ2-4,CASISTGRGPKNIQYF
16,TRBV7-9,TRBJ2-5,CASSRLSTGPGETQYF
11,TRBV6-1,TRBJ2-1,CASSDWREQLF
15,TRBV5-6,TRBJ1-2,CASSLAARTFYGYTF
13,TRBV19,TRBJ2-7,CASSSGGAGEQYF
17,TRBV5-1,TRBJ2-1,CASSLWPGGANRNEQFF
18,TRBV5-1,TRBJ2-3,CASSYLGLAGANTDTQYF
16,TRBV27,TRBJ1-4,CASSLEGGWTEEKLFF
15,TRBV6-5,TRBJ1-5,CASSYGGPDNQPQHF
14,TRBV7-2,TRBJ2-1,CASSPRPGDNEQFF
16,TRBV18,TRBJ2-5,CASSPRTSGDQETQYF
14,TRBV19,TRBJ1-2,CASSIPGVIYGYTF
14,TRBV6-6,TRBJ2-1,CASSYSDDRGKQFF
16,TRBV5-8,TRBJ2-1,CASSFPLSTDYNEQFF
14,TRBV6-1,TRBJ1-1,CASSASTGDTEAFF
17,TRBV18,TRBJ2-1,CASSPPVRESSYNEQFF
10,TRBV29-1,TRBJ2-1,CSAWENEQFF
21,TRBV7-3,TRBJ2-6,CASSPTWRPGLPSSGANVLTF
15,TRBV6-6,TRBJ2-2,CASSTAGGKPGELFF
15,TRBV4-3,TRBJ2-3,CASSLSAGGQDTQYF